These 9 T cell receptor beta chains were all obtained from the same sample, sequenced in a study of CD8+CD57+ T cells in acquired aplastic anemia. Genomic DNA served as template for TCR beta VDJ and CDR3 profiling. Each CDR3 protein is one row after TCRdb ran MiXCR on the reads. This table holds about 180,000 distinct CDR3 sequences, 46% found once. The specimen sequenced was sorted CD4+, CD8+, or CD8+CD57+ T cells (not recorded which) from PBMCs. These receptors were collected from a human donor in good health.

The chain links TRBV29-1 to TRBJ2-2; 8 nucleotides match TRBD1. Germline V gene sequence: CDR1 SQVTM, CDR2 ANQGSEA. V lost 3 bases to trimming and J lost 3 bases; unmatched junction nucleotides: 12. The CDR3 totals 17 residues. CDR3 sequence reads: CSVDVKGTGDYTGELFF. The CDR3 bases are TGCAGCGTTGACGTTAAGGGGACAGGCGACTACACCGGGGAGCTGTTTTTT.

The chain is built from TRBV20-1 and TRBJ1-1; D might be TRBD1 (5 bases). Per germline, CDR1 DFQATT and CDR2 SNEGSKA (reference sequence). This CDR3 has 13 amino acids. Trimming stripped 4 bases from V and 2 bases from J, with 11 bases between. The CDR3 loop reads CSATRDQNTEAFF. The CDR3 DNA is TGCAGTGCTACCAGGGACCAAAACACTGAAGCTTTCTTT.

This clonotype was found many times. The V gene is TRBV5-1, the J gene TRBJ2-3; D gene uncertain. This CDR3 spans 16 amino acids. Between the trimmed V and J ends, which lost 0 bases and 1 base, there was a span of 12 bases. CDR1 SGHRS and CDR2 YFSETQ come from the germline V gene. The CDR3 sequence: CASSLVLLGGTDTQYF. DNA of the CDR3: TGCGCCAGCAGCTTGGTTCTCCTTGGCGGCACAGATACGCAGTATTTT.

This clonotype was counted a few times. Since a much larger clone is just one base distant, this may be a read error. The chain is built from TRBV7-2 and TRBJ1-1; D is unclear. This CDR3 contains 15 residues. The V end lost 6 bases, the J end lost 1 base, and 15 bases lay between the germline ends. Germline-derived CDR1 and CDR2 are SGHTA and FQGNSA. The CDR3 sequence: CASRTGSPSNTEAFF. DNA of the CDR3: TGTGCCAGCAGGACCGGGAGTCCGTCGAACACTGAAGCTTTCTTT.

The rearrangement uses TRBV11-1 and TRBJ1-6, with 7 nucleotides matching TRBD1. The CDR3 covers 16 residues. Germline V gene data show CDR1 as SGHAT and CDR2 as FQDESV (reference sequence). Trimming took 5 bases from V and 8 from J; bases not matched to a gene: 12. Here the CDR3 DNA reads TGTGCCAGCAGCGCCCTTAGGTTCAGGGGGGATTCACCCCTCCACTTT. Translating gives CASSALRFRGDSPLHF.

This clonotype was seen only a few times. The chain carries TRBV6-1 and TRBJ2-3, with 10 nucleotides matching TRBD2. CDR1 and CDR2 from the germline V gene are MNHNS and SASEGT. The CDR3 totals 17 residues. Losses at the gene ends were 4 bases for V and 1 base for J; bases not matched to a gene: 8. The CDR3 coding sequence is TGTGCCAGCAGTGGCCTTAGCGGGAGGCTTCGCACAGATACGCAGTATTTT. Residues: CASSGLSGRLRTDTQYF.

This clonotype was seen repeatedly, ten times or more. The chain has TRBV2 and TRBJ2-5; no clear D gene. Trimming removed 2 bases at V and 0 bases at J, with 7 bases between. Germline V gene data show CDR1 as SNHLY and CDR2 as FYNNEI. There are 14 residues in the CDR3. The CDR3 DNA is TGTGCCAGCAGTGAACCTAGGGACCAAGAGACCCAGTACTTC. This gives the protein CASSEPRDQETQYF. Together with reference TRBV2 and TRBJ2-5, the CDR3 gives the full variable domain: EPEVTQTPSHQVTQMGQEVILRCVPISNHLYFYWYRQILGQKVEFLVSFYNNEISEKSEIFDDQFSVERPDGSNFTLKIRSTKLEDSAMYFCASSEPRDQETQYFGPGTRLLVL.

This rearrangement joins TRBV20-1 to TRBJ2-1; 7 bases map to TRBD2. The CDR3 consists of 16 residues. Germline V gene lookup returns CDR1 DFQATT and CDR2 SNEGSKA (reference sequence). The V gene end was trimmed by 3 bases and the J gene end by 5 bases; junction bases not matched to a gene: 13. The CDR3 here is CSARARGASGNNEQFF. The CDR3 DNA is TGCAGTGCTAGGGCCAGAGGGGCTAGCGGTAACAATGAGCAGTTCTTC.

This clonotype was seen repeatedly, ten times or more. The CDR3 DNA is TGCAGTGCTAGAGTTGGTAACAGGGCGACTCAGCCCCAGCATTTT. Its translation: CSARVGNRATQPQHF. The genes are TRBV20-1 and TRBJ1-5, with D possibly matching TRBD1 (6 bases). The CDR3 sequence is 15 residues long. Trimming took 1 base from V and 6 from J, leaving 16 bases between them. CDR1 and CDR2 from the germline V gene are DFQATT and SNEGSKA (reference sequence).